This paragraph covers one T cell receptor (beta chain) sequence. Its antigen is as yet unknown. The record originates from a study of naive and memory T cell subsets. Findings and caveats of the study: Findings for naive and memory subsets could not be checked against ground truth.

Two oligonucleotides, mixed equimolar, formed the beta constant-region primer covering TRBC1 and TRBC2. Ligated cDNA was amplified by four rounds of PCR with nested alpha and beta constant-region primers and SP2. TCRdb independently ran MiXCR on the UMI-ligation and nested PCR reads; one entry per CDR3 protein. The repertoire consists of 140,000 to 150,000 distinct CDR3 sequences, with approximately 15% occurring once and the leading ten covering just over 0.14%. The CDR3 covers 15 residues. CDR1 is ENHRY, CDR2 SYGVKD, per germline. Between the trimmed V and J ends, which lost 3 bases and 2 bases, there was a span of 12 bases.

The origin of this receptor is a human donor in good health. Sequenced sample: naive CD4+ T cells from blood. V gene TRBV10-3 combines with J gene TRBJ2-3; the D gene is possibly TRBD1 (5 bases). CDR3 nucleotides: TGTGCCATCAGTGATTGGACACAATCCACAGATACGCAGTATTTT. The encoded protein is CAISDWTQSTDTQYF.